The sequence of this T cell receptor (beta chain) was determined in a study of blood T cell repertoires in COVID-19. Whole-study context: Sites across the United States, Italy and Spain contributed samples from acute and convalescent COVID-19. In each case, the material was cDNA or gDNA derived from T cells, B-cell-depleted T cells, or PBMCs.

Source study methods: Amplification with reference gene primers provided the estimates of nucleated cell counts. TCRdb's copy holds only in-frame clones and misses some; the assay was immunoSEQ multiplex PCR. V, J and clone size are taken as reported in that table, and D and trimming were inferred from the DNA itself. The sample lists around 230,000 clones, 75% to 90% seen once, with just over 2.5% in the top ten. CDR3 length: 13 amino acids. The germline gives CDR1 SQVTM, CDR2 ANQGSEA. Trimming removed 7 bases at V and 3 bases at J, with 13 bases between. This TCR came from a woman in her 70s with active or convalescent COVID-19. The V call is TRBV29-1, the J call TRBJ1-5; D is perhaps TRBD1 (5 bases). What was sequenced was peripheral blood. The CDR3 loop reads CSALSGFNQPQHF. The CDR3 bases are TGCAGCGCTCTTTCAGGGTTCAATCAGCCCCAGCATTTT.